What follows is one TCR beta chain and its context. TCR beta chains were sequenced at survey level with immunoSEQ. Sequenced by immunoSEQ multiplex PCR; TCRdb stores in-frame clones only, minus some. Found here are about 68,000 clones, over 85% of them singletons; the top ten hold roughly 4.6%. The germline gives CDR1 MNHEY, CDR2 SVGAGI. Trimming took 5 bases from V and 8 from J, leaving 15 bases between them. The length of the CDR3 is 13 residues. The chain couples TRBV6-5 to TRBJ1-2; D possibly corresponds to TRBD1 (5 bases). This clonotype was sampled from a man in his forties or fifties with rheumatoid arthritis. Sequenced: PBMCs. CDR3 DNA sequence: TGTGCCAGCAGTCCCGCTGGGGGTTGGGGCTACACCTTC. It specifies CASSPAGGWGYTF.